This T cell receptor (beta chain) was observed in a study of cytotoxic CD8 clonotypes in ibrutinib-treated CLL. TCRdb keeps only in-frame clones here, not all; method: immunoSEQ multiplex PCR. Of 200,000 or so clones listed, around 75% are singletons. Germline CDR1 is LGHNT and CDR2 is FRNRAP. The germline V and J ends were trimmed by 6 bases and 8 bases, with 13 bases remaining between them. This CDR3 contains 12 residues. The receptor's source is a human donor with chronic lymphocytic leukemia. This sequence joins TRBV12-5 and TRBJ1-2; maybe TRBD1 (6 bases). The sample was PBMCs, taken after 12 months of ibrutinib treatment. The CDR3 region is CASGQQGWGYTF. CDR3 coding DNA: TGTGCTAGTGGCCAACAGGGCTGGGGCTACACCTTC.